The clone carrying this TCR beta chain was picked up a small number of times. Its target is not known. Primers included in the PCR were 60 Vbeta and 13 Jbeta primers. The protocol was immunoSEQ multiplex PCR, while the TCRdb copy is restricted to in-frame clones and leaves out a portion. Here the sample spans 120,000 or so clones, 76% being singletons. The germline CDR1 and CDR2 sequences are MNHNS and SASEGT. V shed 2 bases and J shed 7 bases, with 15 bases lying between them. The CDR3 sequence is 15 residues long. The data belong to a study of cytomegalovirus exposure and HLA in healthy donors. Study conclusions and caveats: Excluded were some V segments that proved indistinguishable, including TRBV6-2 and TRBV6-3.

The specimen sequenced was PBMCs. The TCR comes from a man aged 25 to 40 in good health and CMV-seropositive. V is TRBV6-1 and J is TRBJ1-5, with D perhaps matching TRBD1 (6 bases). The CDR3 DNA reads as TGTGCCAGCAGTGAACCCGCAGGGGCGGGCCAGCCCCAGCATTTT. Translation gives CASSEPAGAGQPQHF.